This TCR beta chain was captured by sequencing in a study of blood T cell repertoires in COVID-19. Study summary: Samples came from the United States, Italy and Spain, spanning acute and convalescent COVID-19. PBMCs, B-cell-depleted T cells, or T cells provided the cDNA or gDNA that made up the material.

As handled by the study authors: Nucleated cell number was recorded as an estimate derived from reference gene primer amplification. Profiled with immunoSEQ multiplex PCR; TCRdb holds only in-frame clones, not every one. D and trimming were read from the DNA, whereas the V and J calls and clone size are those reported in that table. The table records about 200,000 clones, about 78% of them present only once. CDR1 is SGHKS and CDR2 is YYEKEE in the germline V gene (reference sequence). The CDR3 runs to 15 residues. V dropped 1 base and J dropped 2 bases, with 9 bases sitting between them. This TCR came from a woman in her sixties or seventies with acute or convalescent COVID-19. Sequenced input: peripheral blood. The genes are TRBV5-5 and TRBJ2-2; possible D gene TRBD1, 5 bases. DNA of the CDR3: TGTGCCAGCAGCTTGATGCAGGGTAACACCGGGGAGCTGTTTTTT. Translation: CASSLMQGNTGELFF.